This T cell receptor beta chain was sequenced during a study of metastatic and nonmetastatic thyroid tumors. The wider study: For malignant and benign thyroid patients, tumor or nodule tissue and blood were the sources whose repertoires were compared. Study-level points and caveats: Reported TCR beta diversity, measured in blood and tumor, was significantly higher for malignant thyroid tumors than for benign nodules.

Worth noting for this clone: Its antigen is as yet unknown.

This CDR3 region has 13 residues. V lost 0 bases, J lost 7 bases, and 0 bases stayed unmatched. From germline, CDR1 is SGHTA and CDR2 FQGNSA. How the authors handled the data: The authors used CDR3 differences across clinicopathological groups to build a distant-metastasis classifier for papillary thyroid cancer. TCRdb redid the clone calls on the PCR reads using MiXCR. The V and J calls reflect TCRdb's pipeline rather than the authors' work. The table lists 20,000 or so clones, under 35% of them singletons. Nobody among the patients had been given any treatment before thyroid surgery. V and J are TRBV7-2 and TRBJ2-4, with TRBD2 identical over 7 bases. Material: blood. The clonotype originates from a female donor with papillary thyroid cancer or a benign thyroid nodule (not recorded which). Some clones in this sample may be carry-over from other donors' samples. The CDR3 is CASSLAGGNIQYF. In DNA, the CDR3 is TGTGCCAGCAGCTTAGCGGGAGGGAACATTCAGTACTTC.